This TCR beta chain was captured by sequencing in a study of cytomegalovirus exposure and HLA in healthy donors listed by TCRdb under 2017. Regarding the research as a whole: In an earlier analysis of approximately 640 of the donors, 250 to 300 Gb of sequence data and 90 million to 120 million unique TCR beta sequences from about 179 million T cells were reported. Around 320 gigabases of sequencing data and approximately 93 million unique TCR sequences were included in an early release covering about 600 HLA-typed donors. The genetic ancestry cluster associated with self-reported Caucasian donors included over 80% of the roughly 400 genotyped donors. The study aimed to test whether cataloging public T cell receptors could reveal signatures of past pathogen exposure. The study profiled the T cell repertoires of approximately 700 subjects by immunosequencing and related them to cytomegalovirus serostatus. In addition to the first cohort of roughly 670 subjects, a separate validation cohort of 120 different subjects was used. The study combined high-throughput TCR immunosequencing, statistical association of individual TCRs with disease status, and machine learning to predict cytomegalovirus infection status. A later analysis re-analyzed previously published TCR beta repertoires from 550 to 700 donors and added high-resolution HLA genotyping to study TCR occurrence patterns. Rather than using new phenotypic data, the later analysis identified candidate immune exposures from TCR beta sequences and from how often those sequences occurred across donors. In an earlier analysis of around 540 of the donors, high-throughput TCR beta sequencing was used to judge whether each TCR beta V gene segment behaved as functional or pseudogenic. Donor age, sex, ethnicity and CMV serostatus were collected together with the repertoire data. Genome-wide SNP genotypes for about 55% of the roughly 670 donors were used in a later genetic analysis, which treated that subset as a discovery cohort. All discovery cohort repertoires had been generated on a single sequencing platform. Class I and class II HLA loci were covered by the typing at four-digit resolution. Typing coverage differed by locus: A, B, C, DRB1 and DQB1 were typed in about 620-630 donors, DQA1 in approximately 520, DPA1 in some 570, and DPB1 in just under 490. Several DR-DQ haplotypes were treated as single units for association and clustering because of strong linkage in the cohort. Across around 400 genotyped donors of the cohort, an average of about 240,000 unique TCR beta nucleotide sequences per donor were sequenced, and 15% to 20% of those sequences were non-productive.

With respect to this clone: The antigen it recognizes is unknown. It has no much larger one-base neighbor in the sample; base qualities were not kept.

The cohort was made up of approximately 700 healthy bone marrow donors. At the time of sampling, every cohort member was nominally healthy, though immune exposures that went unrecorded were likely present. The donor was CMV seropositive and was included in the group of around 300 seropositive cohort members. A peripheral blood sample was collected from each donor, and TCR beta sequencing was performed on peripheral blood mononuclear cells. The Qiagen DNeasy Blood Extraction Kit was used to extract genomic DNA from the blood cell samples. The junction shows trimming of 6 bases on V and 7 bases on J, plus 7 bases between the germline ends. Inclusive of the bounding cysteine and phenylalanine, the CDR3 is 12 residues long. Kept here is only the CDR3 DNA, which spans 36 bases and is read in frame from base 1. CDR1 is given as MNHEY and CDR2 as SVGAGI, both from the germline V gene. Study-wide findings and limitations: The authors suggested that the approach could potentially be extended to other disease states and immunological phenotypes. While some public TCRs were present in many individuals, most TCR sequences turned up only very rarely across donors. In both the original and validation cohorts, the classifier was reported to diagnose cytomegalovirus status with high specificity and sensitivity. A further reported finding was that TCR beta sequences accurately predicted the HLA-A and HLA-B alleles for most subjects in the first cohort. The study listed 164 TCR beta chains as associated with cytomegalovirus. Assigning TCR associations to individual alleles was difficult when HLA alleles, especially DR and DQ, strongly co-occurred. According to a later genetic analysis, donors in an Asian-associated ancestry cluster had fewer N-insertions in productive TCRs than the approximately 610-donor mean. The cohort was sequenced for TCR beta chains only, and without alpha or paired-chain data the features that could be detected were limited. A later analysis found that most CMV-associated TCR beta chains appeared HLA-restricted, with HLA associations seemingly driven largely by CMV exposure. In a later analysis, HLA-associated TCR beta chains showed more clonal expansion and lower generation probabilities than non-associated chains that were equally common. In a later analysis, several top co-occurrence clusters were reported to appear linked to parvovirus B19, influenza, CMV and Epstein-Barr virus. A cluster of highly shared sequence variants was judged likely to be a technical artifact of the sequencing pipeline. The presence/absence analyses assumed that sequencing depth was roughly uniform across donors, and that assumption may not be true. In vitro tests confirmed that a few of the cytomegalovirus-associated TCR beta chains recognize cytomegalovirus antigens. Because HLA typing was missing for some donors at each locus, association tests included only the typed subset. According to a later analysis, TCR association rates differed among HLA loci, with DRB1 alleles showing the most associated TCRs and HLA-C alleles showing the fewest. An association between a missense DCLRE1C variant and V-gene and J-gene trimming of TCR beta chains was found in a later genetic analysis and replicated in an independent cohort. An earlier analysis of around 500 of the donors showed that most TCR beta V segments appeared in productive rearrangements either about 87% or about 30% of the time, which broadly matched IMGT annotations. CMV serostatus was the only immune exposure information available for the cohort. At a false discovery rate of 0.05, a later analysis linked under 20,000 TCR beta sequences to specific HLA alleles. Some IMGT-functional V segments, including TRBV6-2 and TRBV6-3, could not be told apart with the 87-base-pair reads, so those segments were excluded. About 17 rarely observed V segments, including chromosome 9 orphons, were excluded from the earlier analysis of almost 600 of the donors because counts were too low. Correlated functional status among segregating V segments might reflect linkage disequilibrium, but an unknown experimental factor could not be ruled out.

Receptor libraries were prepared by the immunoSEQ multiplex PCR assay. For the multiplex PCR, a mixture combining 60 forward primers for TCR Vbeta segments and 13 reverse primers for TCR Jbeta segments was used. The CDR3 region of rearranged TCR beta genes was amplified from genomic DNA with a multiplex PCR assay. Amplified TCR beta libraries were sequenced as 87-base-pair reads on the Illumina HiSeq System. As for the original processing: A later analysis counted approximately 74 million unique TCR beta chains across the 500 to 850 repertoires, and some 11 million of these chains were shared by at least two donors. A nearest-neighbor algorithm error-corrected the raw reads and collapsed the reads into unique sequences, merging closely related sequences to remove PCR and sequencing errors. Alignment of CDR3 sequences to IMGT reference sequences was used to assign V, D and J gene segments. Each retained sequence needed at least a six-nucleotide match to both a V gene segment and a J gene segment. A rearrangement counted as productive if the CDR3 had no stop codons and remained in frame with V and J, and every other rearrangement counted as non-productive. CDR3 was defined by IMGT convention, running from the second conserved V-encoded cysteine to the conserved J-encoded phenylalanine. In an earlier analysis of 550 to 650 of the donors, sequences lacking an unambiguous match to a single V gene segment were excluded. In an earlier analysis of 587 of the donors, V segments were called functional above 56.7% productive rearrangements and were called segregating when the between-donor standard deviation exceeded 5%. A statistical classification framework was built to diagnose cytomegalovirus status from the catalog of TCR beta chain sequences. In a later analysis, TCR nucleotide sequences were compared against IMGT/GENE-DB human TR gene sequences so that V and J genes could be assigned. Using the TCRdist pipeline, a later analysis assigned CDR3 sequences along with most-parsimonious VDJ recombination scenarios. In a later analysis, each TCR beta chain was defined by its CDR3 amino acid sequence together with its V-gene family, and reads lacking a unique V-gene family were excluded. To address suspected cross-contamination and a sequencing artifact, a later analysis removed roughly 640 highly shared, low-generation-probability nucleotide sequences. In a later analysis, a clonal expansion index was calculated for each public chain from normalized within-repertoire ranks of inferred template counts. In a later analysis, generation probabilities were computed using a VDJ recombination model fitted to out-of-frame rearrangements, and the results were checked against IGoR. A later analysis scored TCR-TCR, TCR-HLA and TCR-CMV co-occurrence with hypergeometric tests, applying a repertoire-size bias correction to TCR pairs. To estimate false discovery rates, a later analysis permuted the HLA or CMV assignments 20 times. In a later analysis, co-occurring TCRs were grouped using DBSCAN, with TCRdist sequence similarity added in when clustering inside HLA-allele-positive subsets. Co-occurrence clustering excluded repertoires with fewer than 30,000 or more than 120,000 public chains, plus five with anomalous nucleotide sharing. TCRdb took this table from immuneACCESS and kept in-frame rearrangements with V and J called. Such tables lack part of the clones; where checked against another copy, unresolved V genes explain under half of the gap, and the rest is unexplained. Clone size and the V and J calls come from that table; the DNA yielded D and trimming. This sample lists nearly 70,000 clones; about 73% were detected once. 11% of the sample comes from the top ten.

The V and J genes are TRBV6-5 and TRBJ1-6; confidence is insufficient to name the D gene. This clonotype was sampled from a woman aged 55-70 years in good health and CMV-seropositive. The sequenced material came from PBMCs. DNA sequence: TGTGCCAGCAGACAGCAAAATTCACCCCTCCACTTT. Translated, it gives CASRQQNSPLHF.